One and the same sample provided the 21 T cell receptor beta chains below, sequenced in a study of T cells after yellow fever vaccination. In TCRdb, the 5' RACE reads were re-called with MiXCR into one record per CDR3 protein. The sample contains about 230,000 distinct CDR3 sequences, approximately 6.8% of which appear only once. Source: CD4+ T cells sorted from PBMCs, taken on the day of the yellow fever booster vaccination. These TCRs come from a man younger than 45 who received the YFV17D yellow fever vaccine.

This clonotype was counted a few times. The chain uses TRBV5-1 and TRBJ2-7; D gene unclear. CDR1 is SGHRS, CDR2 YFSETQ, per germline. This CDR3 is built from 15 residues. V was shortened by 0 bases and J by 2 bases, with 12 bases between the two germline ends. The CDR3, as DNA: TGCGCCAGCAGCTTGGGTCCAGGACCCACCTACGAGCAGTACTTC. Amino acid sequence: CASSLGPGPTYEQYF.

The chain employs TRBV28 and TRBJ2-1, with 12 bases fitting TRBD2. The V segment lost 7 bases and the J segment 5 bases; nucleotides outside the gene matches: 9. The CDR3 sequence is 16 residues long. Germline V lookup: CDR1 MDHEN, CDR2 SYDVKM. The CDR3 nucleotides are TGTGCCAGCAAAGTTCTAGCGGGAGGGCCCGACAATGAGCAGTTCTTC. Protein sequence: CASKVLAGGPDNEQFF.

V and J are TRBV7-8 and TRBJ2-7; unclear D gene. This CDR3 contains 12 residues. From germline, CDR1 is SGHVS and CDR2 FQNEAQ. The germline V and J ends were trimmed by 5 bases and 6 bases, with 11 bases remaining between them. DNA for the CDR3: TGTGCCAGCAGCGCCGAACTTGGCGAGCAGTACTTC. Translated, it gives CASSAELGEQYF.

The chain recombines TRBV5-1 with TRBJ2-2; D is unclear. CDR1 and CDR2 (germline): SGHRS, YFSETQ. The CDR3 loop spans 14 amino acids. Between the trimmed V and J ends, which lost 3 bases and 5 bases, there was a span of 11 bases. The CDR3 nucleotides are TGCGCCAGCAGCTCCGGAGTTAGTACCGGGGAGCTGTTTTTT. As protein: CASSSGVSTGELFF.

The V and J genes are TRBV18 and TRBJ2-1; D unclear. The CDR3 runs to 13 residues. Germline loops: CDR1 KGHSH, CDR2 LQKENI. This CDR3 is CAAAPKNEGEQFF. Here the CDR3 DNA reads TGTGCTGCTGCGCCAAAGAACGAAGGTGAGCAGTTCTTC.

This clonotype was observed a handful of times. The gene calls are TRBV20-1 and TRBJ2-6; D gene unclear. Germline V gene lookup returns CDR1 DFQATT and CDR2 SNEGSKA (reference sequence). V shed 5 bases and J shed 4 bases, with 9 bases lying between them. The CDR3 has 13 residues. The CDR3 reads CSARDQGANVLTF. Here the CDR3 DNA reads TGCAGTGCTCGCGACCAAGGGGCCAACGTCCTGACTTTC.

V and J are TRBV18 and TRBJ2-7; TRBD1 agrees at 7 bases. V gave up 4 bases and J gave up 4 bases; unmatched junction bases: 10. The CDR3 has 15 amino acids. Germline V CDR1 and CDR2: KGHSH, LQKENI. The CDR3 here is CASSRTGKVDYEQYF. The CDR3 bases are TGTGCCAGCTCACGGACAGGCAAGGTCGATTACGAGCAGTACTTC.

The V and J genes are TRBV20-1 and TRBJ2-7; no clear D. Germline CDR1 reads DFQATT; CDR2 reads SNEGSKA (reference sequence). CDR3 size: 12 residues. Trimming removed 1 base at V and 4 bases at J, with 8 bases between. The CDR3 region has the DNA TGCAGTGCTAGAGGGTCCAAATACGAGCAGTACTTC. Its protein product is CSARGSKYEQYF.

The V call is TRBV6-4, the J call TRBJ2-1; 14 nucleotides match TRBD2. The length of the CDR3 is 19 residues. V shed 0 bases and J 6 bases; nucleotides not matched to a gene: 10. Germline values: CDR1 MRHNA, CDR2 SNTAGT. The DNA of the CDR3 is TGTGCCAGCAGTGACTCGAGCTCCGGGACTAGCGGGAGCGGCAATGAGCAGTTCTTC. This sequence encodes CASSDSSSGTSGSGNEQFF.

The chain is built from TRBV10-3 and TRBJ2-1; 11 bases map to TRBD2. The germline gives CDR1 ENHRY, CDR2 SYGVKD. With 6 bases clipped from V and 8 bases from J, the junction kept 18 bases outside the gene matches. The CDR3 covers 18 residues. CDR3 DNA: TGTGCCATCAGCAGACTAGCGGGATTACAATTGGGGGGCGATGAGCAGTTCTTC. It yields the protein CAISRLAGLQLGGDEQFF.

This clonotype was detected ten times or more. The chain couples TRBV5-5 to TRBJ2-7; D unresolved. CDR1 SGHKS and CDR2 YYEKEE come from the germline V gene (reference sequence). V lost 0 bases and J 0 bases, leaving 10 bases between the germline ends. This CDR3 is built from 15 residues. The CDR3 DNA sequence: TGTGCCAGCAGCTTGGGGCAGAGTCACTCCTACGAGCAGTACTTC. Translation gives CASSLGQSHSYEQYF.

In this sample, this clonotype turned up many times. The V and J genes are TRBV18 and TRBJ2-6, with D tentatively TRBD1 or TRBD2 (5 bases each). The CDR3 covers 13 residues. V was clipped by 2 bases and J by 11 bases, with 10 bases between them. The germline V gene has CDR1 KGHSH and CDR2 LQKENI. CDR3 residues: CASSPKGTYVLTF. The CDR3 DNA sequence: TGTGCCAGCTCACCAAAGGGGACCTACGTCCTGACTTTC.

This clonotype has just a few counts. The chain combines TRBV30 with TRBJ2-1; 9 bases are shared with TRBD2. The J segment lost 9 bases and the V segment lost 3 bases, leaving 6 bases of the junction unmatched. This CDR3 contains 13 residues. Germline CDR1 reads GTSNPN; CDR2 reads SVGIG (reference sequence). Here the CDR3 DNA reads TGTGCCTGGAGGGAGCGGGAGGAAGGTGAGCAGTTCTTC. Its translation is CAWREREEGEQFF. Together with reference TRBV30 and TRBJ2-1, the CDR3 gives the full variable domain: SQTIHQWPATLVQPVGSPLSLECTVEGTSNPNLYWYRQAAGRGLQLLFYSVGIGQISSEVPQNLSASRPQDRQFILSSKKLLLSDSGFYLCAWREREEGEQFFGPGTRLTVL.

This clonotype was picked up a small number of times. The chain employs TRBV12-3 or TRBV12-4 and TRBJ1-1, with 10 nucleotides matching TRBD1. The CDR3 has 15 amino acids. Trimming removed 10 bases from V and 7 bases from J; junction bases left unmatched: 15. CDR3: CAIRGGQGRGGEAFF. CDR3 nucleotides: TGTGCCATCAGGGGGGGACAGGGGAGAGGTGGTGAAGCTTTCTTT.

This clonotype showed up just a few times. V usage is TRBV7-9 and J usage is TRBJ2-7; 7 bases agree with TRBD1. Per germline, CDR1 SEHNR and CDR2 FQNEAQ (reference sequence). The CDR3 is 14 amino acids. After removal of 5 bases from V and 3 bases from J, the junction contained 7 bases not matched to a gene. The CDR3 bases are TGTGCCAGCAGCGTAGGGGGACAGTACTACGAGCAGTACTTC. It yields the protein CASSVGGQYYEQYF.

This clonotype was recorded many times. V and J are TRBV5-1 and TRBJ2-3, with TRBD2 matching over 10 bases. The V and J ends lost 2 bases and 2 bases, in that order; junction bases with no gene match: 2. The CDR3 loop spans 15 amino acids. Germline V gives CDR1 SGHRS, CDR2 YFSETQ. CDR3: CASSLLAGSTDTQYF. In DNA form, the CDR3 reads TGCGCCAGCAGCTTACTAGCGGGATCCACAGATACGCAGTATTTT.

This clonotype was seen at least ten times. This sequence joins TRBV6-2 or TRBV6-3 and TRBJ2-7, with 13 bases identical to TRBD2. After removal of 7 bases from V and 6 bases from J, the junction contained 3 bases not matched to a gene. This CDR3 spans 13 amino acids. Germline V gives CDR1 MNHEY, CDR2 SVGEGT. The chain's CDR3 is CASTGLAGAEQYF. As DNA, the CDR3 is TGTGCCAGCACCGGACTAGCGGGAGCCGAGCAGTACTTC.

The V gene is TRBV7-9, the J gene TRBJ2-5; D may be TRBD2 (6 bases). Germline-derived CDR1 and CDR2 are SEHNR and FQNEAQ (reference sequence). V dropped 0 bases and J dropped 5 bases, with 13 bases sitting between them. CDR3 length: 15 residues. CDR3 nucleotide sequence: TGTGCCAGCAGCTTAGCGGAGGGTCGACTGGAGACCCAGTACTTC. This sequence encodes CASSLAEGRLETQYF.

The rearrangement uses TRBV5-1 and TRBJ1-2; no clear D. Germline values: CDR1 SGHRS, CDR2 YFSETQ. V gave up 0 bases and J gave up 8 bases, with 14 bases separating them. The CDR3 runs 14 residues. CDR3 amino acids: CASSLAIGGFGYTF. The CDR3 nucleotides read TGCGCCAGCAGCTTGGCCATAGGAGGGTTCGGCTACACCTTC.

Here the CDR3 reads CASSPGGTDNSPLHF. CDR3 coding DNA: TGTGCCAGCAGCCCGGGAGGGACAGATAATTCACCCCTCCACTTT. The chain employs TRBV5-4 and TRBJ1-6; 7 nucleotides match TRBD1. The length of the CDR3 is 15 residues. J gave up 5 bases and V 4 bases, and 6 bases lay outside the gene matches. Germline lookup yields CDR1 SGHNT and CDR2 YYREEE (reference sequence).

V gene TRBV29-1 combines with J gene TRBJ1-5; 7 positions agree with TRBD1. Germline V gene data show CDR1 as SQVTM and CDR2 as ANQGSEA. V was pared by 5 bases and J by 0 bases, with 7 bases of the junction left unmatched. CDR3 length: 15 residues. The CDR3 region has the DNA TGCAGCGTTAGGGACAGCTCATATAGCAATCAGCCCCAGCATTTT. Translated: CSVRDSSYSNQPQHF.